The sequence of this T cell receptor beta chain was determined in a study of control samples from healthy donors and cancer patients (dated by TCRdb to 2020 to 2022). CDR1 and CDR2, looked up from the germline V gene, are ENHRY and SYGVKD. The CDR3 has 12 amino acids, counting the end cysteine and phenylalanine. Only CDR3 DNA remains: 36 bases, in frame from the first base. V gives up 0 bases and J gives up 3 bases, and the segment between their germline ends measures 1 base. The library was obtained by the immunoSEQ multiplex PCR assay. The immuneACCESS repertoire file appears here via TCRdb, limited to in-frame rearrangements. These files lack a portion of the clones; in checked studies, under half of the deficit traces to unresolved V genes, and the cause of the others is not known. The sample contains 150,000 to 200,000 clones, roughly 91% of them found a single time. Of the sample, around 1.6% is held by the ten largest clones.

This clone was picked up one time. Its target antigen remains unknown. Nothing much larger sits one base from this clone, and base qualities are not available. The V and J segments used are TRBV10-3 and TRBJ2-3; the D gene remains uncertain. Sequencing was carried out using blood. The receptor's source is a man younger than 35 in good health. The CDR3: CAISESTDTQYF. The DNA sequence follows: TGTGCCATCAGTGAGTCGACAGATACGCAGTATTTT.